These 22 T cell receptor beta chains share one sample of origin, sequenced in a study of cytomegalovirus exposure and HLA in healthy donors. The table came from immunoSEQ multiplex PCR; TCRdb's copy has only in-frame clones and leaves some out. The table has about 250,000 clones, roughly 84% seen once. The sequencing input was PBMCs. These receptors were taken from a young man in good health and CMV-seropositive.

Only a few counts were recorded for this clone. This chain joins TRBV29-1 and TRBJ1-3; D may be TRBD1 (6 bases). Trimming removed 7 bases from V and 7 bases from J, with 14 bases in between. The CDR3 is made up of 12 amino acids. Germline lookup yields CDR1 SQVTM and CDR2 ANQGSEA. The CDR3: CSGEDRWNTIYF. In DNA form, the CDR3 reads TGCAGCGGTGAGGACAGATGGAACACCATATATTTT.

This chain links TRBV5-6 with TRBJ2-3, with 7 bases matching TRBD1. CDR3 length: 18 amino acids. Germline V gene lookup returns CDR1 SGHDT and CDR2 YYEEEE. V lost 4 bases, J lost 1 base, and 15 bases stayed unmatched. CDR3 in DNA: TGTGCCAGCAGCCCGAGGACAGGCTTCACGTACCGCACAGATACGCAGTATTTT. Residues: CASSPRTGFTYRTDTQYF.

The chain has TRBV2 and TRBJ1-4, with 10 bases fitting TRBD1. In germline, CDR1 is SNHLY, CDR2 FYNNEI. This CDR3 spans 13 amino acids. The V and J ends lost 6 bases and 8 bases, in that order; junction bases with no gene match: 3. CDR3 region: CASSGQGGEKLFF. The CDR3 DNA is TGTGCCAGCAGCGGACAGGGGGGAGAAAAACTGTTTTTT. Together with reference TRBV2 and TRBJ1-4, the CDR3 gives the full variable domain: EPEVTQTPSHQVTQMGQEVILRCVPISNHLYFYWYRQILGQKVEFLVSFYNNEISEKSEIFDDQFSVERPDGSNFTLKIRSTKLEDSAMYFCASSGQGGEKLFFGSGTQLSVL.

This clone was observed a few times. J is TRBJ1-2 and V is TRBV27, with TRBD1 matching over 9 bases. The CDR3 consists of 14 residues. J gave up 2 bases and V 8 bases, and 6 bases lay outside the gene matches. Germline V gene data show CDR1 as MNHEY and CDR2 as SMNVEV (reference sequence). CDR3 DNA sequence: TGTGCCAGCGGTCTTGGGACAGGGAACTATGGCTACACCTTC. Encoded protein: CASGLGTGNYGYTF.

The chain carries TRBV13 and TRBJ2-1; D uncertain. Per the germline V gene, CDR1 is PRHDT and CDR2 is FYEKMQ (reference sequence). The CDR3 has 17 residues. Trimming left V 2 bases short and J 2 bases short, with 16 bases between. The DNA for the CDR3 is TGTGCCAGCAGCTTACAAGGGTGGTACGACGCCTACAATGAGCAGTTCTTC. Protein product: CASSLQGWYDAYNEQFF.

This clone was observed a few times. The identical CDR3 is also encoded by other nucleotide sequences in the sample. The chain recombines TRBV18 with TRBJ2-7; unclear D gene. This CDR3 contains 13 residues. Trimming took off 0 bases at V and 0 bases at J, with 3 bases between the two ends. CDR1 and CDR2 from the germline V gene are KGHSH and LQKENI. The CDR3 loop is CASSPPSSYEQYF. CDR3 sequence (DNA): TGTGCCAGCTCACCACCGAGCTCCTACGAGCAGTACTTC.

For the CDR3, the DNA is TGCGCCAGCAGCCCCACCTATAGGCACACTGAAGCTTTCTTT. It specifies CASSPTYRHTEAFF. J is TRBJ1-1 and V is TRBV5-1; D is unclear. The ends were cut back, 4 bases at V and 3 bases at J, with 13 bases in the middle. The germline CDR1 and CDR2 sequences are SGHRS and YFSETQ. CDR3 length: 14 residues.

This clone was seen once. Written as DNA, the CDR3 is TGTGCCTGGAGTCGGAATGAGCAGTTCTTC. It codes for CAWSRNEQFF. The chain couples TRBV30 to TRBJ2-1; unclear D gene. Trimming stripped 2 bases from V and 7 bases from J, with 3 bases between. The germline CDR1 and CDR2 sequences are GTSNPN and SVGIG (reference sequence). This CDR3 is built from 10 residues.

As DNA, the CDR3 is TGCGCCAGCAGCCAAGTTCAGGGGCCTGCTAATGAAAAACTGTTTTTT. The encoded protein is CASSQVQGPANEKLFF. The rearrangement links TRBV4-3 to TRBJ1-4; D is perhaps TRBD1 (6 bases). This CDR3 is 16 amino acids long. CDR1 is LGHNA and CDR2 is YSLEER in the germline V gene. Trimming removed 1 base from V and 3 bases from J, with 12 bases in between.

The chain links TRBV10-3 to TRBJ2-3; 7 nucleotides match TRBD1. Looked up from germline, CDR1 is ENHRY and CDR2 is SYGVKD. CDR3 length equals 15 residues. With V trimmed by 5 bases and J by 0 bases, 5 bases remained unmatched. The CDR3 DNA follows: TGTGCCATCAGTCGGAAGACAGGGAGCACAGATACGCAGTATTTT. The encoded protein is CAISRKTGSTDTQYF.

The rearrangement links TRBV5-4 to TRBJ1-1, with D maybe TRBD1 (6 bases). Germline V CDR1 and CDR2: SGHNT, YYREEE (reference sequence). CDR3 size: 15 residues. The ends were cut back, 4 bases at V and 0 bases at J, with 13 bases in the middle. This chain's CDR3 is CASSPADRLNTEAFF. The DNA for the CDR3 is TGTGCCAGCAGCCCAGCCGACAGGCTGAACACTGAAGCTTTCTTT.

V usage is TRBV19 and J usage is TRBJ2-3, with 8 positions matching TRBD2. The CDR3 is 15 residues long. J was trimmed by 6 bases and V by 7 bases; bases with no gene match: 12. Per the germline V gene, CDR1 is LNHDA and CDR2 is SQIVND (reference sequence). CDR3: CASTYSGKAADTQYF. For the CDR3, the DNA is TGTGCCAGTACCTATAGCGGGAAGGCGGCGGATACGCAGTATTTT.

The genes are TRBV11-2 and TRBJ2-7; perhaps TRBD2 as D (6 bases). The CDR3 is 12 amino acids. Trimming cost V 5 bases and J 3 bases, with 8 bases left between them. Germline V gene data show CDR1 as SGHAT and CDR2 as FQNNGV. CDR3 amino acids: CASSLANYEQYF. The CDR3 coding sequence is TGTGCCAGCAGCCTAGCGAACTACGAGCAGTACTTC.

This chain links TRBV6-5 with TRBJ1-1; D is unresolved. Germline loops: CDR1 MNHEY, CDR2 SVGAGI. The CDR3 consists of 15 residues. V lost 4 bases to trimming and J lost 4 bases, with 16 bases between them. Here the CDR3 reads CASSFNRDFVTEAFF. Here the CDR3 DNA reads TGTGCCAGCAGTTTCAACCGGGATTTTGTCACTGAAGCTTTCTTT.

The gene calls are TRBV5-4 and TRBJ2-7, with 14 bases aligning to TRBD2. V gave up 3 bases and J gave up 3 bases; unmatched junction bases: 2. The V gene's germline CDR1 is SGHNT and CDR2 YYREEE (reference sequence). The CDR3 loop spans 15 amino acids. CDR3 amino acids: CASSWGLAGDYEQYF. The CDR3 DNA reads TGTGCCAGCAGCTGGGGACTAGCGGGAGACTACGAGCAGTACTTC.

The V gene is TRBV19, the J gene TRBJ1-1, with D possibly matching TRBD1 (5 bases). The germline V gene encodes CDR1 LNHDA and CDR2 SQIVND (reference sequence). V lost 4 bases, J lost 1 base, and 16 bases lay in between. The CDR3 runs to 16 residues. The CDR3 DNA reads as TGTGCCAGTAGTACCGCCCCGGACATACCGAACACTGAAGCTTTCTTT. The encoded protein is CASSTAPDIPNTEAFF.

This chain links TRBV15 with TRBJ2-1, with 8 bases fitting TRBD2. Losses at the gene ends were 1 base for V and 3 bases for J; bases not matched to a gene: 5. CDR1 is LNHNV and CDR2 is YYDKDF in the germline V gene (reference sequence). This CDR3 is 16 amino acids long. CDR3 sequence reads: CATSRGAGEVYNEQFF. DNA for the CDR3: TGTGCCACCAGCAGAGGAGCGGGAGAGGTCTACAATGAGCAGTTCTTC.

V and J are TRBV27 and TRBJ2-1, with D maybe TRBD2 (6 bases). The ends were cut back, 4 bases at V and 0 bases at J, with 10 bases in the middle. The germline V gene has CDR1 MNHEY and CDR2 SMNVEV (reference sequence). This CDR3 spans 15 amino acids. CDR3: CASSYWRGSYNEQFF. The CDR3, as DNA: TGTGCCAGCAGTTATTGGAGGGGCTCCTACAATGAGCAGTTCTTC.

This clone was detected a few times. J is TRBJ1-2 and V is TRBV2; D not resolved. The CDR3 has 13 amino acids. Deletions cut 1 base from V and 8 bases from J, with 11 bases between. Germline loops: CDR1 SNHLY, CDR2 FYNNEI. The CDR3 loop reads CASSEGGSRGYTF. In DNA, the CDR3 is TGTGCCAGCAGTGAAGGCGGCAGCCGGGGCTACACCTTC.

On this clone: Relative to the germline gene, one junction end is altered; a read error may explain this. This chain joins TRBV11-2 and TRBJ1-3; 7 bases are shared with TRBD1. The germline V gene encodes CDR1 SGHAT and CDR2 FQNNGV. The CDR3 runs to 15 residues. The CDR3 is CASSIDRVTGNTIYF. CDR3 sequence (DNA): TGTGCCAGCAGCATAGACAGGGTGACTGGAAACACCATATATTTT.

The chain combines TRBV5-1 with TRBJ1-1, with TRBD1 matching over 7 bases. Looked up from germline, CDR1 is SGHRS and CDR2 is YFSETQ. The CDR3 runs to 14 residues. Germline trimming cut 2 bases from V and 3 bases from J; bases unmatched to any gene: 4. CDR3 coding DNA: TGCGCCAGCAGCTTCACAGGGGAATACACTGAAGCTTTCTTT. Its translation: CASSFTGEYTEAFF.

This rearrangement joins TRBV27 to TRBJ2-7; no firm D call. CDR3 length: 15 residues. Trimming took 0 bases from V and 3 from J, leaving 12 bases between them. Germline-derived CDR1 and CDR2 are MNHEY and SMNVEV (reference sequence). CDR3 nucleotide sequence: TGTGCCAGCAGTTTATCCACCGGGCCCAGCTACGAGCAGTACTTC. Protein sequence: CASSLSTGPSYEQYF.